Listed below are T cell receptor beta chains from one sample, sequenced in a study of T cells in localized non-small cell lung cancer. Measured with immunoSEQ multiplex PCR; TCRdb has only the in-frame clones, and not every one. This sample has more than 250 clones, with less than 20% found just once. This specimen consisted of lung tumor tissue, obtained before any cancer treatment. These receptors were taken from a male donor older than 55 with stage I lung adenocarcinoma. CDR3s include the opening cysteine and the closing phenylalanine or tryptophan. The order of the fields is V gene, CDR3 length, CDR3 protein.

>TRBV6-8|14
CASSPSPTKNIQYF
>TRBV30|15
CAWSKGGGNNYGYTF
>TRBV11-3|15
CASSLHPLNTGELFF
>TRBV28|14
CASSEIGSSYEQYF
>TRBV11-3|14
CASSLEVGFHEQYF
>TRBV11-3|15
CASRFSGTVTDTQYF
>TRBV6-8|14
CASNPANRNTEAFF
>TRBV29-1|16
CSVEDRIAGSTDTQYF
>TRBV11-3|17
CASRNKKQGTGANVLTF
>TRBV29-1|13
CSVDRNLEETQYF
>TRBV30|14
CACPGGQANTEAFF
>TRBV11-3|14
CASSRTASSYEQYF
>TRBV10-2|16
CASSESASQGYNEQFF
>TRBV30|15
CAWSLPDRVNSPLHF
>TRBV4-1|16
CASSQEIVRGNQPQHF
>TRBV11-3|15
CASSPVRGRLDEQFF
>TRBV30|15
CAWSLAGLASYEQYF
>TRBV9|14
CASSEESQGYEQYF
>TRBV6-8|14
CASSYSGQLPSYTF
>TRBV19|16
CASSKRAGGDSYEQYF
>TRBV23-1|21
CASSQFPMRDGGRTSFNEQFF
>TRBV6-1|17
CASSEVRRAGDTDTQYF
>TRBV11-3|14
CASSFGTDGNTIYF
>TRBV9|16
CASSVGITVDYTEAFF
>TRBV6-8|13
CASIGQRGVSAFF
>TRBV30|16
CAWTSPDSAPLEKLFF
>TRBV6-8|15
CASSRFAGGSGELFF
>TRBV6-8|14
CASSPGTGLYGYTF
>TRBV11-3|14
CASAHGQGHNEQFF
>TRBV6-8|14
CASSYGRGLYGYTF
>TRBV9|14
CASSVEVNTGELFF
>TRBV18|14
CASSPGQASEKLFF
>TRBV6-8|13
CASSPGQNTEAFF
>TRBV11-3|15
CASSLSTLGTDEQFF
>TRBV11-3|18
CASRTTPGRGGLTGELFF
>TRBV11-3|15
CASSLSGGNYNEQFF
>TRBV12-5|13
CASGREGGTEAFF
>TRBV28|13
CASGRDTYNEQFF